The 17 T cell receptor beta chains listed next were all sequenced from one sample in a study of cytomegalovirus exposure and HLA in healthy donors. 60 Vbeta and 13 Jbeta primers were used in PCR. Produced via immunoSEQ multiplex PCR; TCRdb's table is partial and in-frame only. The data contain some 160,000 clones, roughly 84% of them seen just once; the ten biggest clones take up around 2%. The sequencing sample was made of PBMCs. These receptors originate from a man in his late teens or twenties in good health and CMV-seronegative.

The chain uses TRBV18 and TRBJ1-4, with D perhaps TRBD1 (5 bases). V was trimmed by 1 base and J by 0 bases, leaving 6 bases between them. The V gene's germline CDR1 is KGHSH and CDR2 LQKENI. CDR3 length equals 15 residues. The CDR3 sequence is CASSPQGTTNEKLFF. The CDR3 DNA follows: TGTGCCAGCTCACCACAGGGGACAACTAATGAAAAACTGTTTTTT.

The V call is TRBV28, the J call TRBJ2-7; D gene unclear. V gave up 4 bases and J gave up 0 bases, with 13 bases separating them. The germline V gene has CDR1 MDHEN and CDR2 SYDVKM. The CDR3 loop spans 15 amino acids. The CDR3 sequence: CASSSPGESSYEQYF. CDR3 DNA sequence: TGTGCCAGCAGTTCCCCTGGAGAAAGCTCCTACGAGCAGTACTTC.

Of note for this clone: Other DNA sequences in this specimen translate into the identical CDR3. The CDR3 DNA sequence: TGTGCCACCAGCAGAGCTCGGGACAGGGTCAATCAGCCCCAGCATTTT. Amino acid sequence: CATSRARDRVNQPQHF. The chain has TRBV15 and TRBJ1-5; 9 nucleotides match TRBD1. Germline loops: CDR1 LNHNV, CDR2 YYDKDF (reference sequence). Trimming removed 1 base from V and 3 bases from J; junction bases left unmatched: 4. This CDR3 is 16 amino acids long.

This chain connects TRBV4-1 to TRBJ2-3; D possibly corresponds to TRBD2 (6 bases). Germline V gives CDR1 MGHRA, CDR2 YSYEKL. This CDR3 contains 14 residues. The V and J ends lost 7 bases and 1 base respectively, with 12 bases between them. The CDR3 loop reads CASTPGLGTDTQYF. The CDR3 bases are TGCGCCAGCACCCCGGGACTCGGCACAGATACGCAGTATTTT.

This chain connects TRBV2 to TRBJ1-5; D is undetermined. The CDR3 has 13 residues. Trimming removed 3 bases at V and 6 bases at J, with 9 bases between. Germline CDR1 SNHLY, CDR2 FYNNEI. DNA for the CDR3: TGTGCCAGCAGTGAGGAAGGAGCTCAGCCCCAGCATTTT. Amino acids: CASSEEGAQPQHF.

This chain joins TRBV7-2 and TRBJ2-7; 9 bases line up with TRBD1. There are 15 residues in the CDR3. Germline V gives CDR1 SGHTA, CDR2 FQGNSA. The junction had 6 bases not matched to a gene; V was cut back by 3 bases and J by 3 bases. The CDR3 coding sequence is TGTGCCAGCAGCTTGAGGGGACAGGGCATCTACGAGCAGTACTTC. Translated, it gives CASSLRGQGIYEQYF.

The rearrangement links TRBV10-3 to TRBJ1-1, with D possibly being TRBD1 (5 bases). Germline-derived CDR1 and CDR2 are ENHRY and SYGVKD. Trimming took off 10 bases at V and 5 bases at J, with 20 bases between the two ends. The CDR3 has 14 residues. The CDR3 region has the DNA TGTGCCACCCGGTGGGGGGGGAAGGAAACTGAAGCTTTCTTT. Translating it yields CATRWGGKETEAFF.

The rearrangement joins TRBV7-9 to TRBJ1-3, with D tentatively TRBD1 (5 bases). Trimming pared 5 bases from V and 4 bases from J, leaving 12 bases between. The CDR3 covers 14 residues. Germline V lookup: CDR1 SEHNR, CDR2 FQNEAQ (reference sequence). CDR3 loop: CASSRYSGGNTIYF. As DNA, the CDR3 is TGTGCCAGCAGCAGATACTCAGGGGGAAACACCATATATTTT.

The rearrangement joins TRBV5-1 to TRBJ2-3; D perhaps matches TRBD2 (6 bases). Germline CDR1 SGHRS, CDR2 YFSETQ. This CDR3 comprises 15 residues. Trimming pared 0 bases from V and 0 bases from J, leaving 8 bases between. The CDR3 nucleotides read TGCGCCAGCAGCTTGGAGCGGGCTAGCACAGATACGCAGTATTTT. Amino acids: CASSLERASTDTQYF.

The chain joins TRBV2 to TRBJ2-7; 13 bases line up with TRBD2. Germline assignment: CDR1 SNHLY and CDR2 FYNNEI. The CDR3 runs 14 residues. V lost 5 bases to trimming and J lost 4 bases; unmatched junction nucleotides: 2. CDR3 nucleotides: TGTGCCAGCAGTCGGACTAGCGGGAGTTACGAGCAGTACTTC. It codes for CASSRTSGSYEQYF.

A note on this clone: This CDR3 is also generated by other DNA sequences in the sample. J is TRBJ1-6 and V is TRBV7-9, with TRBD1 matching over 9 bases. Germline CDR1 reads SEHNR; CDR2 reads FQNEAQ (reference sequence). V lost 1 base, J lost 7 bases, and 2 bases stayed unmatched. The CDR3 has 15 amino acids. The CDR3 nucleotides are TGTGCCAGCAGCTTAGGGACAGGGGTCAATTCACCCCTCCACTTT. Translated, it gives CASSLGTGVNSPLHF.

The chain employs TRBV7-2 and TRBJ2-1, with TRBD2 identical over 10 bases. The CDR3 consists of 14 residues. CDR1 and CDR2 from the germline V gene are SGHTA and FQGNSA. The V gene end was trimmed by 3 bases and the J gene end by 7 bases; junction bases not matched to a gene: 3. DNA for the CDR3: TGTGCCAGCAGCTTTGATAGCGGGAGGAATGAGCAGTTCTTC. This gives the protein CASSFDSGRNEQFF.

The CDR3, as DNA: TGTGCCAGCACCGACAGAAAGGATGAAGCTTTCTTT. As protein: CASTDRKDEAFF. The chain employs TRBV28 and TRBJ1-1; possible D gene TRBD1, 5 bases. V was clipped by 7 bases and J by 7 bases, with 13 bases between them. This CDR3 contains 12 residues. Germline CDR1 is MDHEN and CDR2 is SYDVKM.

This sequence joins TRBV28 and TRBJ2-5; no definite D call. V lost 2 bases to trimming and J lost 1 base, with 8 bases between them. Germline V gene sequence: CDR1 MDHEN, CDR2 SYDVKM. The length of the CDR3 is 14 residues. The CDR3, as DNA: TGTGCCAGCAGTTTAAAGCTCCGCCAAGAGACCCAGTACTTC. Encoded protein: CASSLKLRQETQYF.

This clone was counted only a few times. This chain connects TRBV19 to TRBJ2-1; the match to TRBD2 covers 8 bases. The CDR3 is made up of 17 amino acids. V was clipped by 1 base and J by 0 bases; unmatched bases: 5. Per the germline V gene, CDR1 is LNHDA and CDR2 is SQIVND (reference sequence). CDR3 nucleotides: TGTGCCAGTAGTATAGGCATTAGCGGGAACTCCTACAATGAGCAGTTCTTC. Residues: CASSIGISGNSYNEQFF.

The chain links TRBV28 to TRBJ2-4; 7 nucleotides line up with TRBD1. V was clipped by 5 bases and J by 1 base; unmatched bases: 5. There are 15 residues in the CDR3. Germline V gives CDR1 MDHEN, CDR2 SYDVKM. The CDR3 coding sequence is TGTGCCAGCAGTCTCCCACAGGGGGCCAAAAACATTCAGTACTTC. Amino acid sequence: CASSLPQGAKNIQYF.

This sequence joins TRBV29-1 and TRBJ1-5; no reliable D call. The CDR3 extends over 13 amino acids. Germline V gives CDR1 SQVTM, CDR2 ANQGSEA. The germline V and J ends were trimmed by 5 bases and 3 bases, with 11 bases remaining between them. CDR3 residues: CSVHVGDNQPQHF. CDR3 bases: TGCAGCGTTCACGTGGGAGACAATCAGCCCCAGCATTTT.